This section outlines one T cell receptor (beta chain) sequence together with its context. The record originates from a study of glioma-infiltrating T cells after dendritic cell vaccination. The overall study: Treatment, given 2003 to 2012, was autologous tumor lysate-pulsed dendritic cell vaccination. Autologous tumor lysate was loaded overnight onto monocyte-derived dendritic cells grown less than 8 days with IL-4 and GM-CSF.

The CDR3 has 16 residues. CDR1 and CDR2 from the germline V gene are LNHDA and SQIVND (reference sequence). J gave up 4 bases and V 5 bases, and 9 bases lay outside the gene matches. Data came from immunoSEQ multiplex PCR; TCRdb stores just in-frame clones and leaves some out. The table records 85,000 or so clones, 75% to 90% of them present only once. Time point meaning: after dendritic cell vaccination, including at tumor progression/relapse. No glioblastoma patient carried an isocitrate dehydrogenase mutation. This chain joins TRBV19 and TRBJ2-5, with TRBD2 matching 11 bases. The receptor was derived from a human donor with glioblastoma. This specimen was blood, taken after dendritic cell vaccination. The CDR3 region is CASSLTLAGDRETQYF. The CDR3 region has the DNA TGTGCCAGTAGTCTCACACTAGCGGGAGATCGAGAGACCCAGTACTTC.